The rows below give T cell receptor beta chains drawn from one sample of a study of graft-versus-host responses after intestinal transplantation. Their specific antigens are unknown. Produced via immunoSEQ multiplex PCR; TCRdb's table is partial and in-frame only. The sample holds 85,000 to 90,000 clones; under 90% are singletons and the top ten take around 0.11%. Sequencing was performed on unstimulated CD4+ T cells sorted from spleen or lymph node cells, taken before intestinal transplant. These receptors originate from a human donor who received an intestinal transplant. Both conserved end residues are part of each CDR3. Each record gives: clone size, V gene, J gene, D gene, CDR3 DNA, CDR3 protein. D genes are given only for firm matches. Only part of the rows carry a size: once, few, many, or a class if the clone is expanded.

size: -; V: TRBV6-1; J: TRBJ2-7; D: TRBD2; DNA: TGTGCCAGCAGACGGGGGGACGGCTCCTACGAGCAGTACTTC; CDR3: CASRRGDGSYEQYF
size: -; V: TRBV18; J: TRBJ2-1; D: -; DNA: TGTGCCAGCTCACCAGACATCAACCCGGGGGATGAGCAGTTCTTC; CDR3: CASSPDINPGDEQFF
size: -; V: TRBV7-8; J: TRBJ2-7; D: -; DNA: TGTGCCAGCAGCTTGACAGGTGTCGACGAGCAGTACTTC; CDR3: CASSLTGVDEQYF
size: -; V: TRBV19; J: TRBJ1-6; D: TRBD1; DNA: TGTGCCAGTAGTATGGACAGGTCCAAATCCTCCTATAATTCACCCCTCCACTTT; CDR3: CASSMDRSKSSYNSPLHF
size: -; V: TRBV6-6; J: TRBJ1-2; D: TRBD1; DNA: TGTGCCAGCAGTATGACAGGGTATGGCTACACCTTC; CDR3: CASSMTGYGYTF
size: -; V: TRBV11-2; J: TRBJ2-7; D: -; DNA: TGTGCCAGCAGTTCCGTCGGCGCGGGACGCGAGCAGTACTTC; CDR3: CASSSVGAGREQYF
size: -; V: TRBV29-1; J: TRBJ1-2; D: TRBD1; DNA: TGCAGCGTACCCAGGGGGACCCATGGCTACACCTTC; CDR3: CSVPRGTHGYTF
size: -; V: TRBV5-5; J: TRBJ1-1; D: TRBD1; DNA: TGTGCCAGCAGCTTGGCCGGGACAGTTCCTGAAGCTTTCTTT; CDR3: CASSLAGTVPEAFF
size: -; V: TRBV6-5; J: TRBJ2-7; D: TRBD1; DNA: TGTGCCAGCAGGTACAGGGGCGAGCAGTACTTC; CDR3: CASRYRGEQYF
size: -; V: TRBV5-5; J: TRBJ1-1; D: -; DNA: TGTGCCAGCAGCTTGGGGGCAGTCAGTGAAGCTTTCTTT; CDR3: CASSLGAVSEAFF
size: -; V: TRBV29-1; J: TRBJ2-3; D: -; DNA: TGCAGCGCTCTGGGGGGGCCGGAGACAGATACGCAGTATTTT; CDR3: CSALGGPETDTQYF
size: -; V: TRBV2; J: TRBJ1-4; D: -; DNA: TGTGCCAGCAAGGGGGACGAGAAACTGTTTTTT; CDR3: CASKGDEKLFF
size: -; V: TRBV11-2; J: TRBJ2-3; D: -; DNA: TGTGCCAGCACCCCGTTAGGGGGGGACACAGATACGCAGTATTTT; CDR3: CASTPLGGDTDTQYF
size: -; V: TRBV5-1; J: TRBJ2-7; D: TRBD1; DNA: TGCGCCAGCAGCCGAACCGGACAGGGAACCTACGAGCAGTACTTC; CDR3: CASSRTGQGTYEQYF
size: once; V: TRBV2; J: TRBJ1-2; D: -; DNA: TGTGCCAGCAGTGAAGGGACAGCCTATGGCTACACCTTC; CDR3: CASSEGTAYGYTF
size: -; V: TRBV6-1; J: TRBJ1-6; D: -; DNA: TGTGCCGCCGGACAGCCGAGGGATTCACCCCTCCACTTT; CDR3: CAAGQPRDSPLHF
size: -; V: TRBV5-6; J: TRBJ1-2; D: -; DNA: TGTGCCAGCAGCTTTAAGGGGGAGACAAGCCATGGCTACACCTTC; CDR3: CASSFKGETSHGYTF
size: once; V: TRBV5-1; J: TRBJ1-1; D: TRBD1; DNA: TGCGCCAGCAGCTCCCTGGCCCCATACCCAGGGCCAGACAGGGGGAACACTGAAGCTTTCTTT; CDR3: CASSSLAPYPGPDRGNTEAFF
size: -; V: TRBV11-2; J: TRBJ1-4; D: -; DNA: TGTGCCAGCAGGGTCCTACGGGAGGGGTACGTCGAAAAACTGTTTTTT; CDR3: CASRVLREGYVEKLFF
size: -; V: TRBV19; J: TRBJ2-5; D: TRBD2; DNA: TGTGCCAGTAGAGAGCGGGGGGCGGGGGAGACCCAGTACTTC; CDR3: CASRERGAGETQYF
size: -; V: TRBV13; J: TRBJ2-5; D: TRBD2; DNA: TGTGCCAGCAGCTTCCTGGGTCTAGCGGGGAATAAAGAGACCCAGTACTTC; CDR3: CASSFLGLAGNKETQYF
size: once; V: TRBV13; J: TRBJ2-7; D: TRBD2; DNA: TGTGCCAGCAGCTTAGTGGGACTAGCGAGCGAGCAGTACTTC; CDR3: CASSLVGLASEQYF
size: -; V: TRBV19; J: TRBJ1-2; D: TRBD1; DNA: TGTGCCAGTAGTCCTGGGGACAGGGACTATGGCTACACCTTC; CDR3: CASSPGDRDYGYTF
size: -; V: TRBV7-3; J: TRBJ2-7; D: TRBD2; DNA: TGTGCCAGCAGCCCGACTAGCGGGGACGAGCAGTACTTC; CDR3: CASSPTSGDEQYF
size: -; V: TRBV7-3; J: TRBJ1-6; D: TRBD1; DNA: TGTGCCAGCAGCCCGGACAGGGGCAGTTCACCCCTCCACTTT; CDR3: CASSPDRGSSPLHF
size: -; V: TRBV6-6; J: TRBJ1-5; D: -; DNA: TGTGCCAGCAGTTACAGACAGCAGGTTGACCAGCCCCAGCATTTT; CDR3: CASSYRQQVDQPQHF
size: -; V: TRBV2; J: TRBJ2-7; D: TRBD2; DNA: TGTGCCAGCAGTACTAGCGGGGGCCTCTCCTACGAGCAGTACTTC; CDR3: CASSTSGGLSYEQYF
size: -; V: TRBV10-1; J: TRBJ1-1; D: -; DNA: TGCGCCAGCAGCGCCGGGGGGAACACTGAAGCTTTCTTT; CDR3: CASSAGGNTEAFF
size: once; V: TRBV6-1; J: TRBJ1-5; D: -; DNA: TGTGCCAGCAGTGCCTGGGGGGTGGGGTTGTATCAGCCCCAGCATTTT; CDR3: CASSAWGVGLYQPQHF
size: -; V: TRBV6-1; J: TRBJ1-2; D: -; DNA: TGTGCCAGCAGTGAAGCCCGACGGAGGGGAGGCTACACCTTC; CDR3: CASSEARRRGGYTF
size: -; V: TRBV7-6; J: TRBJ1-1; D: TRBD1; DNA: TGTGCCAGCAGCCAAGACAGGGGGCAAGCTTTCTTT; CDR3: CASSQDRGQAFF
size: -; V: TRBV10-3; J: TRBJ1-6; D: -; DNA: TGTGCCATCCAAGCCACGACAGGCAGCTATAATTCACCCCTCCACTTT; CDR3: CAIQATTGSYNSPLHF
size: -; V: TRBV7-2; J: TRBJ2-3; D: -; DNA: TGTGCCAGCAGCCGCGGGGGCCTCACAGATACGCAGTATTTT; CDR3: CASSRGGLTDTQYF
size: -; V: TRBV4-1; J: TRBJ1-2; D: -; DNA: TGCGCCAGCAGCCAATTGGGGACAAGCCCTTGGTCCACGGGCTACACCTTC; CDR3: CASSQLGTSPWSTGYTF
size: -; V: TRBV5-1; J: TRBJ1-2; D: -; DNA: TGCGCCAGCAGCTCTTTGGGCCAGGAAAACACCCGCGTTGGCTACACCTTC; CDR3: CASSSLGQENTRVGYTF
size: -; V: TRBV29-1; J: TRBJ2-1; D: TRBD1; DNA: TGCAGCACGGGCCGGGACAGGGTCCACAATGAGCAGTTCTTC; CDR3: CSTGRDRVHNEQFF
size: -; V: TRBV23-1; J: TRBJ2-2; D: -; DNA: TGCGCCAGCAGTCAATCGGTTGTAGCGAACACCGGGGAGCTGTTTTTT; CDR3: CASSQSVVANTGELFF
size: -; V: TRBV5-5; J: TRBJ1-1; D: -; DNA: TGTGCCAGCACCACCGTCCCACAGAACACTGAAGCTTTCTTT; CDR3: CASTTVPQNTEAFF
size: -; V: TRBV27; J: TRBJ2-1; D: TRBD2; DNA: TGTGCCAGCAGTCCGGGACTAGTTGCCTACAATGAGCAGTTCTTC; CDR3: CASSPGLVAYNEQFF
size: -; V: TRBV11-2; J: TRBJ1-1; D: -; DNA: TGTGCCAGCAGCTTAGTCCTGGCGGGGACTGAAGCTTTCTTT; CDR3: CASSLVLAGTEAFF
size: once; V: TRBV18; J: TRBJ2-3; D: -; DNA: TGTGCCAGCTCACCGAACATAGGGGCAGATACGCAGTATTTT; CDR3: CASSPNIGADTQYF
size: once; V: TRBV11-2; J: TRBJ2-3; D: -; DNA: TGTGCCAGCAGCTTAGCTCTAGTCGGAACAGATACGCAGTATTTT; CDR3: CASSLALVGTDTQYF
size: -; V: TRBV29-1; J: TRBJ2-5; D: -; DNA: TGCAGCGTTGGAGAAGAGACCCAGTACTTC; CDR3: CSVGEETQYF
size: -; V: TRBV11-1; J: TRBJ2-7; D: -; DNA: TGTGCCAGCAGGCTCGGACAGAGTTACTCCTACGAGCAGTACTTC; CDR3: CASRLGQSYSYEQYF
size: -; V: TRBV2; J: TRBJ2-7; D: -; DNA: TGTGCCAGCACCCTGACAGCCTACGAGCAGTACTTC; CDR3: CASTLTAYEQYF
size: few; V: TRBV5-1; J: TRBJ2-1; D: TRBD1; DNA: TGCGCCAGCAGCCGGGACAGCTACAATGAGCAGTTCTTC; CDR3: CASSRDSYNEQFF
size: -; V: TRBV10-2; J: TRBJ2-5; D: -; DNA: TGCGCCAGCAAGGGGATGGGGTTGGAGTACTTC; CDR3: CASKGMGLEYF
size: -; V: TRBV6-4; J: TRBJ1-5; D: -; DNA: TGTGCCAGCAGTGACGGGGGGACTCAGCCCCAGCATTTT; CDR3: CASSDGGTQPQHF
size: -; V: TRBV5-8; J: TRBJ2-2; D: -; DNA: TGTGCCAGCAGCCCGGGGATCAACACCGGGGAGCTGTTTTTT; CDR3: CASSPGINTGELFF
size: -; V: TRBV10-3; J: TRBJ1-6; D: -; DNA: TGTGCCATCAGTGGGAGGGAAAATTCACCCCTCCACTTT; CDR3: CAISGRENSPLHF
size: -; V: TRBV7-3; J: TRBJ1-2; D: -; DNA: TGTGCCAGCAGCTTAAGCAGTTCTAACTATGGCTACACCTTC; CDR3: CASSLSSSNYGYTF
size: -; V: TRBV20-1; J: TRBJ1-2; D: TRBD1; DNA: TGCAGTGCTACAGGGGGCGGTGGCTACACCTTC; CDR3: CSATGGGGYTF
size: -; V: TRBV4-2; J: TRBJ2-5; D: TRBD2; DNA: TGTGCCAGCAGCCAACGGGAGGGGCCACAAGAGACCCAGTACTTC; CDR3: CASSQREGPQETQYF
size: -; V: TRBV5-6; J: TRBJ1-5; D: -; DNA: TGTGCCAGCAGCGCGGGGATCTTCGGGCAGCCCCAGCATTTT; CDR3: CASSAGIFGQPQHF
size: once; V: TRBV10-3; J: TRBJ1-2; D: TRBD1; DNA: TGTGCCATCAGTGAGTTGGGTGTACAGGGGAACTATGGCTACACCTTC; CDR3: CAISELGVQGNYGYTF
size: -; V: TRBV6-1; J: TRBJ2-7; D: TRBD1; DNA: TGTGCCAGCAGTGGCAACAGGGGGATCGCGGAGCAGTACTTC; CDR3: CASSGNRGIAEQYF
size: -; V: TRBV18; J: TRBJ2-3; D: -; DNA: TGTGCCAGCTCACCACCCTCCGGGGGAAGCACAGATACGCAGTATTTT; CDR3: CASSPPSGGSTDTQYF
size: -; V: TRBV9; J: TRBJ2-3; D: -; DNA: TGTGCCAGCAGCGTAGGGGGGGGGCCAGATACGCAGTATTTT; CDR3: CASSVGGGPDTQYF
size: once; V: TRBV6-1; J: TRBJ2-5; D: TRBD2; DNA: TGTGCCAGCAGGCTTCCGGGGGGGGAGAAGACCCAGTACTTC; CDR3: CASRLPGGEKTQYF
size: -; V: TRBV6-1; J: TRBJ1-2; D: TRBD1; DNA: TGTGCCACTACCGACCAGGGGACAGGCGGGGGTGGCTACACCTTC; CDR3: CATTDQGTGGGGYTF